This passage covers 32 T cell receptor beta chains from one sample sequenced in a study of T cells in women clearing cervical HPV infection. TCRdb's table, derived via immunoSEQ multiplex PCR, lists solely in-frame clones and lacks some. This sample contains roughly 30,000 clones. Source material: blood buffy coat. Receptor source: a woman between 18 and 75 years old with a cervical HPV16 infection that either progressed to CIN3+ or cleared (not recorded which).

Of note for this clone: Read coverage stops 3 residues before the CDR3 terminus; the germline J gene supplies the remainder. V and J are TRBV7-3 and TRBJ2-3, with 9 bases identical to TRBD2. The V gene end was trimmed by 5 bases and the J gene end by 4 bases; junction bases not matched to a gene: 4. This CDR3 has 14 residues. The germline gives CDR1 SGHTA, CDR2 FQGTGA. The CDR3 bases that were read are TGTGCCAGCAGCCTGGGACTAGCTGCAGATACG. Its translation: CASSLGLAADT. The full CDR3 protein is CASSLGLAADTQYF.

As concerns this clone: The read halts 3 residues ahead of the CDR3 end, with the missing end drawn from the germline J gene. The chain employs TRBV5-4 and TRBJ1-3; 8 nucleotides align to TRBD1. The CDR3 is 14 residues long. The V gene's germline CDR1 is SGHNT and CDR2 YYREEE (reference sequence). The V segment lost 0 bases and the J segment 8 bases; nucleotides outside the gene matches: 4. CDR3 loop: CASSLGIQGDTIYF. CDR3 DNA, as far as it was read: TGTGCCAGCAGCTTGGGGATACAGGGGGACACC. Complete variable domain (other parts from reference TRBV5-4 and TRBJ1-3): ETGVTQSPTHLIKTRGQQVTLRCSSQSGHNTVSWYQQALGQGPQFIFQYYREEENGRGNFPPRFSGLQFPNYSSELNVNALELDDSALYLCASSLGIQGDTIYFGEGSWLTVV.

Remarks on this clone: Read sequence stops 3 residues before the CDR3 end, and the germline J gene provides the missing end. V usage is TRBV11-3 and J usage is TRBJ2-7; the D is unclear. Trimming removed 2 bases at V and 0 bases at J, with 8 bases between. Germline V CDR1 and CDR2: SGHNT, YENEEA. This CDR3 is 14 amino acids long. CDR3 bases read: TGTGCCAGCAGCTTACGCGACACCTCCTACGAG. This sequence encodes CASSLRDTSYE. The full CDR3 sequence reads CASSLRDTSYEQYF.

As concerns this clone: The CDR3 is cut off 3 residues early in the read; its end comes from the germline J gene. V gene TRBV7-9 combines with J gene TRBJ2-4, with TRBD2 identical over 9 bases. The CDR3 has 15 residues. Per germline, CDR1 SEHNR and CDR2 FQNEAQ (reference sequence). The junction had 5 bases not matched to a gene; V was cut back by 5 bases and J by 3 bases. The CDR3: CASSPRGGVKNIQYF. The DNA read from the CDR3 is TGTGCCAGCAGCCCGCGGGGGGGGGTCAAAAACATT.

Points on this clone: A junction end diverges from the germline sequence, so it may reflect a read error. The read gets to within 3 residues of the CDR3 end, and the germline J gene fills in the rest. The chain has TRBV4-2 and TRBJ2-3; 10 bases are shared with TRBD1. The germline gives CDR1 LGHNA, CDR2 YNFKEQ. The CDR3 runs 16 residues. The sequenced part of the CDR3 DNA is TGCGCCAGCAGCCCCAACGACAGGGGGCGCACAGATACG. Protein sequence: CASSPNDRGRTDT. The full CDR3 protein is CASSPNDRGRTDTQYF.

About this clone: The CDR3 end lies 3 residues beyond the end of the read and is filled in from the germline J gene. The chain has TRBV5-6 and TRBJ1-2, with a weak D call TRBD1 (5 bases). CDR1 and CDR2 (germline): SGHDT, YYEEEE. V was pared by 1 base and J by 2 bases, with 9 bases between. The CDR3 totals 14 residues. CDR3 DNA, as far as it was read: TGTGCCAGCAGCTTGTTCTCAGGGAACTATGGC. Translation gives CASSLFSGNYG. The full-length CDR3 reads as CASSLFSGNYGYTF.

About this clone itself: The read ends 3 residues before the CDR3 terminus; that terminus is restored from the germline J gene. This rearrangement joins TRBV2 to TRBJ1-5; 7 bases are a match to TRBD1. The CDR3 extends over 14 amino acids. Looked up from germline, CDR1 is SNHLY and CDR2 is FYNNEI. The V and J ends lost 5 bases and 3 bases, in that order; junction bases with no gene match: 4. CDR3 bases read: TGTGCCAGCAGTACGGGACAGATCAATCAGCCC. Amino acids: CASSTGQINQP. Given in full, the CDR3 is CASSTGQINQPQHF. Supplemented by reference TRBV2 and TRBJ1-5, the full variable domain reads EPEVTQTPSHQVTQMGQEVILRCVPISNHLYFYWYRQILGQKVEFLVSFYNNEISEKSEIFDDQFSVERPDGSNFTLKIRSTKLEDSAMYFCASSTGQINQPQHFGDGTRLSIL.

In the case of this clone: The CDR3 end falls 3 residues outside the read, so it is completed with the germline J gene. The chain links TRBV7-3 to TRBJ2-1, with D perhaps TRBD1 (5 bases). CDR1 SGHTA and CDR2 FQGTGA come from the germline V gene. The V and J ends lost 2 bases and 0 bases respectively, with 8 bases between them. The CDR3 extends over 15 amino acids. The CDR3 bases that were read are TGTGCCAGCAGCTTAGCCCAGGGCTCCTACAATGAG. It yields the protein CASSLAQGSYNE. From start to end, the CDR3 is CASSLAQGSYNEQFF.

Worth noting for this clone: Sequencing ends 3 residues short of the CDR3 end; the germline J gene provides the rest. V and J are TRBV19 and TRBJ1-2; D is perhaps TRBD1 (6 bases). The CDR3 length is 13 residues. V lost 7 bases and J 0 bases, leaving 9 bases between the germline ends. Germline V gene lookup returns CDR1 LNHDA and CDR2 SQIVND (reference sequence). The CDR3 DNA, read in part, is TGTGCCAGTACCAGGACAGCTAACTATGGC. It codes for CASTRTANYG. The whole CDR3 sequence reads CASTRTANYGYTF.

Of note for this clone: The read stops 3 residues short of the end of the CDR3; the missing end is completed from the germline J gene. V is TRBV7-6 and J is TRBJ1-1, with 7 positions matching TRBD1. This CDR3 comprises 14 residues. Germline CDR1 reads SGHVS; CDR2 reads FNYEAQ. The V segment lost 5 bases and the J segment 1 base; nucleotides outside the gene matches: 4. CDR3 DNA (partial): TGTGCCAGCAGCACACAGGGGTGGAACACTGAA. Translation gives CASSTQGWNTE. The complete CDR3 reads CASSTQGWNTEAFF.

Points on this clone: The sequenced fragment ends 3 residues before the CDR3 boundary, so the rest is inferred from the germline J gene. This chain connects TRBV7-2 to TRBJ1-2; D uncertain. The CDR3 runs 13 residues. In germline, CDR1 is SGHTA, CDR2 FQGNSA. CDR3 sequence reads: CASSPSSRYDYTF. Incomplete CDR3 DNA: TGTGCCAGCAGCCCCAGTAGCAGATACGAC.

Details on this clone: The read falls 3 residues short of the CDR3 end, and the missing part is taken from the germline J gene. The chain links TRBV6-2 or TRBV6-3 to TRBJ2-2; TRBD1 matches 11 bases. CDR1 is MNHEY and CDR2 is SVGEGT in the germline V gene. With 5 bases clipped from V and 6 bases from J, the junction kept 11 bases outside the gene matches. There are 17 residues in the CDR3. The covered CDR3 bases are TGTGCCAGCAGTCCCCTCCGTGGACAGGGGGCCTCCGGGGAG. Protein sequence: CASSPLRGQGASGE. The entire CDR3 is CASSPLRGQGASGELFF.

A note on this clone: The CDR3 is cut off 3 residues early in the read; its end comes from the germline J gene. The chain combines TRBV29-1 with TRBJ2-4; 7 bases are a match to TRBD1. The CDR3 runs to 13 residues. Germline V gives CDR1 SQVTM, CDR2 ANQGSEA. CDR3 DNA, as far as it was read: TGCAGCGCCGAAGACAGGGAAGGCTATGGT. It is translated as CSAEDREGYG. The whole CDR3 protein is CSAEDREGYGQYF.

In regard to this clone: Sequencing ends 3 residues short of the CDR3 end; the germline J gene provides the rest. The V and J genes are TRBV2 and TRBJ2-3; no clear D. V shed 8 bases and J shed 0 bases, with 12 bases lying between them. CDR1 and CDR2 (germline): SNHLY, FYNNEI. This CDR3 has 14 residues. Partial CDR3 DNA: TGTGCCAGCCTTGACTGGAAGAGCACAGATACG. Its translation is CASLDWKSTDT. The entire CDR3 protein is CASLDWKSTDTQYF.

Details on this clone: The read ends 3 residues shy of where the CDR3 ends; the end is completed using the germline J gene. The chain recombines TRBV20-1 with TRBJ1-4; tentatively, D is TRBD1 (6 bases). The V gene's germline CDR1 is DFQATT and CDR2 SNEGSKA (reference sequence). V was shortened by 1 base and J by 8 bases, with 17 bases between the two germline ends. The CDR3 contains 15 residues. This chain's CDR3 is CSARARTDKREKLFF. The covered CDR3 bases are TGCAGTGCTAGAGCCCGGACAGATAAAAGGGAAAAA.

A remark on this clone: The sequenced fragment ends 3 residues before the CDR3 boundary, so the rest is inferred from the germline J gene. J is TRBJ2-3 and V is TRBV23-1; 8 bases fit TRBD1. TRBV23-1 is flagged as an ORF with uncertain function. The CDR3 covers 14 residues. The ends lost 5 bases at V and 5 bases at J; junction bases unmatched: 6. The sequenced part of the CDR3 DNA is TGCGCCAGCAGTGGGGACAGGTGGGTAGATACG. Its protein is CASSGDRWVDT. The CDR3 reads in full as CASSGDRWVDTQYF.

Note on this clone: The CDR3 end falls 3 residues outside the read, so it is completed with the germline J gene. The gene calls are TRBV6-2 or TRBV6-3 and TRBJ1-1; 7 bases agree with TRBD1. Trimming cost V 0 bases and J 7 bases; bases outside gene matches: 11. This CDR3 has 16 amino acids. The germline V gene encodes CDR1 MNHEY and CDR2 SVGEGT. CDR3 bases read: TGTGCCAGCAGTTACTCAAGGGGGCGAGAGAAAAATGAA. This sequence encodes CASSYSRGREKNE. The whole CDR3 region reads CASSYSRGREKNEAFF.

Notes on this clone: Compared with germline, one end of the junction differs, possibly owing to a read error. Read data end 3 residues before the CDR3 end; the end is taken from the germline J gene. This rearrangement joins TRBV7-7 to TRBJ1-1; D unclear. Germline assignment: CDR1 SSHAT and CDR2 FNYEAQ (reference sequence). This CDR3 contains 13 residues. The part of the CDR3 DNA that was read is TGTGCTAGCAGCACTGACAAGAACACTGAA. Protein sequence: CASSTDKNTE. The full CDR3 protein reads CASSTDKNTEAFF.

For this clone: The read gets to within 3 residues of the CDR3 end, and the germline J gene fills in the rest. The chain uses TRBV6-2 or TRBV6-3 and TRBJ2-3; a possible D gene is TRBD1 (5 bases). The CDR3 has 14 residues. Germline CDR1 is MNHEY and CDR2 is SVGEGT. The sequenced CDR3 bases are TGTGCCAGCAGCCCTGCCAGGGATGGTCAGCCG. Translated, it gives CASSPARDGQP. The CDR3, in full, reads CASSPARDGQPQYF.

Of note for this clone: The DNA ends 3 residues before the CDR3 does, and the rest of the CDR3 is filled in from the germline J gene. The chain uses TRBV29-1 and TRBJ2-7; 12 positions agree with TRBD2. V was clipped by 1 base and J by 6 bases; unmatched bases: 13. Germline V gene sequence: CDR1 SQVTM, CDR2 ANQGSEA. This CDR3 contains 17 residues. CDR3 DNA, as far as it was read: TGCAGCGTTGAAGGCGGATGGCTAGCGGGGGGGCCTCTCGAG. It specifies CSVEGGWLAGGPLE. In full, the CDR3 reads CSVEGGWLAGGPLEQYF.

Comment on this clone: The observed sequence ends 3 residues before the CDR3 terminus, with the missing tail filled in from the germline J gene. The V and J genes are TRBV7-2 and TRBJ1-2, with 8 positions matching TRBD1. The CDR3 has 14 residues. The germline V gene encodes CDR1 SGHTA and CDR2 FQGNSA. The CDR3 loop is CASSLGPGGRGYTF. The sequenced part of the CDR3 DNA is TGTGCCAGCAGCTTAGGGCCAGGGGGCCGAGGC.

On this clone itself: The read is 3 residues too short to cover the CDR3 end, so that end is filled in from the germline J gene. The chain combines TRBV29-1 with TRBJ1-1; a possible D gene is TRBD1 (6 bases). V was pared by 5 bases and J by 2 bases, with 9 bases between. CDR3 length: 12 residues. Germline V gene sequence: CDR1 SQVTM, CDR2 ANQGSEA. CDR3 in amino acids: CSVRGGNTEAFF. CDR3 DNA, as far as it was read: TGCAGCGTTAGGGGGGGCAACACTGAA.

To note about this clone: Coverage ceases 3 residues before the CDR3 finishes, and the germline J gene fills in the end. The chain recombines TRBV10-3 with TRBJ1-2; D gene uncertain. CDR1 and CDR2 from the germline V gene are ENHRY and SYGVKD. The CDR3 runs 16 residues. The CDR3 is CAISEFYSSGRKGYTF. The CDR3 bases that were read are TGTGCCATCAGTGAGTTCTATTCTTCAGGTAGGAAGGGC.

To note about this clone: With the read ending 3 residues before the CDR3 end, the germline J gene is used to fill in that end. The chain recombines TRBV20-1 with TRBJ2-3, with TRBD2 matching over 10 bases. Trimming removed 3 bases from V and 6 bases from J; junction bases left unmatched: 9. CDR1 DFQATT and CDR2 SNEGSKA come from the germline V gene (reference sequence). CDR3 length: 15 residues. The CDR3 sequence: CSASRSGGDMDTQYF. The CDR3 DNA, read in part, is TGCAGTGCTAGCCGAAGCGGGGGGGATATGGATACG.

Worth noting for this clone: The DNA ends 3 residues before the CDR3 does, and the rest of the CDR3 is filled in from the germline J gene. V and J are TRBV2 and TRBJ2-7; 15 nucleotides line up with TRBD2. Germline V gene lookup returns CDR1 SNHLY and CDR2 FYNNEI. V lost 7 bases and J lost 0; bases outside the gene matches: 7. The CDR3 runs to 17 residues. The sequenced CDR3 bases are TGTGCCAGCAATACACCGGGACTAGCGGGGGGCTCCTACGAG. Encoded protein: CASNTPGLAGGSYE. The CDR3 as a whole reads CASNTPGLAGGSYEQYF.

The sequenced CDR3 bases are TGTGCCAGCAGCTCCGGACTAGCGGTATACGAG. This sequence encodes CASSSGLAVYE. In full, the CDR3 is CASSSGLAVYEQYF. This chain uses TRBV5-4 with TRBJ2-7, with TRBD2 matching 10 bases. The read finishes 3 residues shy of the CDR3 end, and the germline J gene is used to complete it. Germline CDR1 SGHNT, CDR2 YYREEE (reference sequence). The V and J ends lost 3 bases and 4 bases, in that order; junction bases with no gene match: 4. The CDR3 sequence is 14 residues long.

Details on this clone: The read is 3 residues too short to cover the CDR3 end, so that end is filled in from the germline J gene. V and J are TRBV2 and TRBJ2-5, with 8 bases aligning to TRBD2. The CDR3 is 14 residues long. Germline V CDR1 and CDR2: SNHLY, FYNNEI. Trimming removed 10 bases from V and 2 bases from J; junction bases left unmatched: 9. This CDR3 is CATSLLAAQETQYF. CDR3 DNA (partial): TGTGCCACGTCACTACTAGCGGCACAAGAGACC.

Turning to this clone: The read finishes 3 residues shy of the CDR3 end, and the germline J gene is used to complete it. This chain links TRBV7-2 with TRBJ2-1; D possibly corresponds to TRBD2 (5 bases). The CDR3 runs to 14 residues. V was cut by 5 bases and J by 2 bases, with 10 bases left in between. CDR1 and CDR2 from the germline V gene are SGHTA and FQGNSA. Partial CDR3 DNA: TGTGCCAGCAGCGCGACTACCGCCTACAATGAG. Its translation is CASSATTAYNE. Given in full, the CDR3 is CASSATTAYNEQFF.

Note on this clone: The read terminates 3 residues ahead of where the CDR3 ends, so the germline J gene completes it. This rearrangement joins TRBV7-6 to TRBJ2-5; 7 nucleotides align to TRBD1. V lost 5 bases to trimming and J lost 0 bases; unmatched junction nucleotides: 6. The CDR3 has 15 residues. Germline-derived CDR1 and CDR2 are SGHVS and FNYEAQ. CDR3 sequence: CASSPRTGYQETQYF. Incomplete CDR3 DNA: TGTGCCAGCAGCCCCAGGACAGGCTACCAAGAGACC.

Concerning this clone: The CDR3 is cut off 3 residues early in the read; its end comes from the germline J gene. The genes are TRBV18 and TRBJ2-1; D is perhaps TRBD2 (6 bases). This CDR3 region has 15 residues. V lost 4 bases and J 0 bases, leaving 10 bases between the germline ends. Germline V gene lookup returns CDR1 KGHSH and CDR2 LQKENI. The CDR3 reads CASSLLAPSYNEQFF. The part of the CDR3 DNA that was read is TGTGCCAGCTCACTACTAGCCCCCTCCTACAATGAG.

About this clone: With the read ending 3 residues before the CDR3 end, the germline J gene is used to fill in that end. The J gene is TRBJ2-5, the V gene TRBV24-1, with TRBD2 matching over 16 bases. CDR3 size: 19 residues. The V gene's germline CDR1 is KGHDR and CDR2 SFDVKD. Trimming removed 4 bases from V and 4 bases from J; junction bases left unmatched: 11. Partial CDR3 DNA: TGTGCCACCAGTGAGGGACTAGCGGGAGGGCAGTCATCCGCAGAGACC. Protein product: CATSEGLAGGQSSAET. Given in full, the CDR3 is CATSEGLAGGQSSAETQYF.

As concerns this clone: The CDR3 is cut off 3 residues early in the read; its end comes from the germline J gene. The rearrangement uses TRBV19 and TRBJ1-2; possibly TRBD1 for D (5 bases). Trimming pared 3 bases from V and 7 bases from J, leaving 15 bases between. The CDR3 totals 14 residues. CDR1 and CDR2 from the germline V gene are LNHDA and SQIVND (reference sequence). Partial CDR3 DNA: TGTGCCAGTAGTATTTCTACAGGTTCGGGTGGC. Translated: CASSISTGSGG. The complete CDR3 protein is CASSISTGSGGYTF.